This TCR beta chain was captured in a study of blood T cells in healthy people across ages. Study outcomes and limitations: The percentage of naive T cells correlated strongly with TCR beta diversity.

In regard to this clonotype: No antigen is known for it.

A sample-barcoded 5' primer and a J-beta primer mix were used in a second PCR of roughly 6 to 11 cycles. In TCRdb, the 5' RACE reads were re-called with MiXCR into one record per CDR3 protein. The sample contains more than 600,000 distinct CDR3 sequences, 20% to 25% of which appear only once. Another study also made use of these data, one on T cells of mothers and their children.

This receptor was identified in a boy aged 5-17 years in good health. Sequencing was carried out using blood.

The CDR3 region has the DNA TGTGCCAGCAGCCCGGGACACTCCAAACCCCTCTACGAGCAGTACTTC. Protein: CASSPGHSKPLYEQYF. The V call is TRBV28, the J call TRBJ2-7; D is perhaps TRBD1 (6 bases). The germline V and J ends were trimmed by 6 bases and 3 bases, with 21 bases remaining between them. Germline CDR1 reads MDHEN; CDR2 reads SYDVKM. CDR3 length equals 16 residues.